This T cell receptor (beta chain) was sequenced for a study of blood T cell repertoires in COVID-19. Measured with immunoSEQ multiplex PCR; TCRdb has only the in-frame clones, and not every one. The sample consists of around 150,000 clones, around 86% of them appearing once. CDR3 length equals 16 residues. Germline values: CDR1 SGHTA, CDR2 FQGNSA. V was clipped by 5 bases and J by 1 base, with 15 bases between them. This chain links TRBV7-2 with TRBJ2-1; TRBD1 is a possible D gene (5 bases). The receptor's source is a man in his 70s with acute or convalescent COVID-19. Sequenced sample: peripheral blood. The CDR3 loop is CASSRRTTISYNEQFF. The CDR3 DNA reads TGTGCCAGCAGCCGCCGGACAACTATTTCCTACAATGAGCAGTTCTTC.